Below are 3 T cell receptor beta chains sequenced from a single sample in a study of T-cell memory formation after mild COVID-19. One entry per CDR3 protein results from TCRdb running MiXCR on the 5' RACE reads. Among hundreds of thousands of distinct CDR3 sequences, more than 15% were seen once, and the ten largest hold around 12%. Sample: PBMCs or a T cell subset sorted from them (not recorded which). Source of these receptors: an adult woman who had mild COVID-19 (a few samples of this study predate the infection). Cell type and time point are not known.

This chain connects TRBV4-2 to TRBJ2-3, with D perhaps TRBD1 or TRBD2 (5 bases each). The V end lost 1 base, the J end lost 4 bases, and 15 bases lay between the germline ends. Germline V CDR1 and CDR2: LGHNA, YNFKEQ. This CDR3 contains 16 residues. This CDR3 is CASSQGSGLRADTQYF. CDR3 in DNA: TGTGCCAGCAGCCAAGGATCGGGGCTTAGGGCAGATACGCAGTATTTT.

This chain uses TRBV20-1 with TRBJ2-3; TRBD2 matches at 11 bases. The CDR3 runs to 17 residues. Germline CDR1 reads DFQATT; CDR2 reads SNEGSKA (reference sequence). Trimming removed 2 bases from V and 4 bases from J; junction bases left unmatched: 11. The CDR3 coding sequence is TGCAGTGCTAGACCCTTGACTAGCGGGATGAGTGCAGATACGCAGTATTTT. Translating gives CSARPLTSGMSADTQYF.

This clonotype was detected a few times. V gene TRBV5-1 combines with J gene TRBJ2-1; D could derive from TRBD1 or TRBD2 (5 bases each). The CDR3 covers 17 residues. Germline CDR1 reads SGHRS; CDR2 reads YFSETQ. V gave up 0 bases and J gave up 3 bases, with 16 bases separating them. CDR3 sequence reads: CASSLAYGTPDYNEQFF. As DNA, the CDR3 is TGCGCCAGCAGCTTGGCATACGGGACCCCCGACTACAATGAGCAGTTCTTC.